This entry lists 3 T cell receptor beta chains sequenced from one sample in a study of T cells after yellow fever vaccination. TCRdb used MiXCR to reprocess the 5' RACE reads, holding one entry per CDR3 protein. The sample lists more than 90,000 distinct CDR3 sequences, 8% to 9.5% occurring once. The sample here was CD8+ T cells sorted from PBMCs, taken 45 days after the yellow fever booster vaccination. These receptors all come from a man aged 30 to 39 who received the YFV17D yellow fever vaccine.

This clonotype was observed many times. J is TRBJ2-1 and V is TRBV25-1; 8 bases map to TRBD1. This CDR3 is 14 amino acids long. J was trimmed by 2 bases and V by 7 bases; bases with no gene match: 4. Per germline, CDR1 MGHDK and CDR2 SYGVNS. The CDR3 region is CASNDRGPYNEQFF. The CDR3 region has the DNA TGTGCCAGCAATGACAGGGGCCCCTACAATGAGCAGTTCTTC.

The CDR3 DNA sequence: TGTGCCAGCAGCCGTGAGACTAGCTACGAGCAGTACTTC. It specifies CASSRETSYEQYF. This chain links TRBV12-3 or TRBV12-4 with TRBJ2-7; maybe TRBD2 (6 bases). Trimming left V 6 bases short and J 3 bases short, with 12 bases between. The CDR3 loop spans 13 amino acids.

In this sample, this clonotype turned up many times. CDR3 protein: CSAQGQGTHEQYF. DNA of the CDR3: TGCAGTGCCCAGGGACAGGGGACCCACGAGCAGTACTTC. The J gene is TRBJ2-7, the V gene TRBV20-1, with 10 bases identical to TRBD1. Per germline, CDR1 DFQATT and CDR2 SNEGSKA (reference sequence). CDR3 length equals 13 residues. Losses at the gene ends were 6 bases for V and 5 bases for J; bases not matched to a gene: 7.